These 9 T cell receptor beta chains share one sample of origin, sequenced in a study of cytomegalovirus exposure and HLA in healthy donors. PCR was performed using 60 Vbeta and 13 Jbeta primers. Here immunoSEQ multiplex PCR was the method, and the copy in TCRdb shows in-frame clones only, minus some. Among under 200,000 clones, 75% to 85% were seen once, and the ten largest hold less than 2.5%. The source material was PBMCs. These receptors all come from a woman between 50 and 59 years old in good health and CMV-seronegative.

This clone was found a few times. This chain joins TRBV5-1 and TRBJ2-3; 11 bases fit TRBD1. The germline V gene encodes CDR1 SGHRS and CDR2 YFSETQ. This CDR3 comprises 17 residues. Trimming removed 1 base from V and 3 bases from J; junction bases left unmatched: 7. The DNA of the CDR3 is TGCGCCAGCAGCTTGTACCGGGACAGGGGGTTGACAGATACGCAGTATTTT. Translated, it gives CASSLYRDRGLTDTQYF.

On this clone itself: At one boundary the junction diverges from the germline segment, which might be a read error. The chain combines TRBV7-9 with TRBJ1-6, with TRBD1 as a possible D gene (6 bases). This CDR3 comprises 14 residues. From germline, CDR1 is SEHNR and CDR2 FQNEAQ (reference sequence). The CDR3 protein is CSSSFWDNNSPLHF. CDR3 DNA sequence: TGTTCCAGCAGCTTCTGGGACAATAATTCACCCCTCCACTTT.

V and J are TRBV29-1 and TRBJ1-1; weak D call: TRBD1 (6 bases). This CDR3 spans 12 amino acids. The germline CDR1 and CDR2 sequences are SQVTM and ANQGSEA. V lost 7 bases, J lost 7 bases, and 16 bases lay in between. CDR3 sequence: CSAPTRGGEAFF. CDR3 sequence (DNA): TGCAGCGCCCCCACGAGGGGGGGTGAAGCTTTCTTT.

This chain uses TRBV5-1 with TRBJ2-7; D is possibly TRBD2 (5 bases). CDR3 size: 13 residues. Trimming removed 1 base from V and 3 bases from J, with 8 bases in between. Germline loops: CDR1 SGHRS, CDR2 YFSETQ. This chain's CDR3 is CASSLYGDYEQYF. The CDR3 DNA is TGCGCCAGCAGCTTGTACGGGGACTACGAGCAGTACTTC.

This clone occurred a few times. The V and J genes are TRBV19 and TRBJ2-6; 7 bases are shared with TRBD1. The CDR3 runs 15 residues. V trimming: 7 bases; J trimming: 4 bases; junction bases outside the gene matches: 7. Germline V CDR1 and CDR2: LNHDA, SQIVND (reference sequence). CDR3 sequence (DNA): TGTGCCAGTATATCGACAGGGCGAGGGGCCAACGTCCTGACTTTC. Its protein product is CASISTGRGANVLTF.

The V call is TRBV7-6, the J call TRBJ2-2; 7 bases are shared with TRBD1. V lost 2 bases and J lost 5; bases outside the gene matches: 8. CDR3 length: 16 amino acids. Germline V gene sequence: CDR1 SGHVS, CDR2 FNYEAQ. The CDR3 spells CASSLRDRDFTGELFF. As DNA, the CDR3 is TGTGCCAGCAGCTTACGCGACAGGGATTTTACCGGGGAGCTGTTTTTT. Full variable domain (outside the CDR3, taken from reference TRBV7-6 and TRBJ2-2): GAGVSQSPRYKVTKRGQDVALRCDPISGHVSLYWYRQALGQGPEFLTYFNYEAQQDKSGLPNDRFSAERPEGSISTLTIQRTEQRDSAMYRCASSLRDRDFTGELFFGEGSRLTVL.

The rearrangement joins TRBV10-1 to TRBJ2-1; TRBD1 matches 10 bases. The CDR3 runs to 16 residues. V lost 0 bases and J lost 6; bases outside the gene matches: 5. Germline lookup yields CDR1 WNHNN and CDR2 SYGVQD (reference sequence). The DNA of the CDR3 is TGCGCCAGCAGTGAGTCACCCGGGACAGGGGCCAATGAGCAGTTCTTC. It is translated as CASSESPGTGANEQFF.

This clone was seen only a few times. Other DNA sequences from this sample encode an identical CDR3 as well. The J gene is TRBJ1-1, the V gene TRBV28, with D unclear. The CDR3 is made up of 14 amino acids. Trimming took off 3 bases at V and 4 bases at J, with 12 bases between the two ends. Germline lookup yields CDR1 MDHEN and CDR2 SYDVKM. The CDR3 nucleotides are TGTGCCAGCAGTTTTAGGCGTAGAGGCACTGAAGCTTTCTTT. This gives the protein CASSFRRRGTEAFF.

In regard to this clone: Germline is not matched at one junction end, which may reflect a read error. The CDR3 region is CSSSLDRQGSYEQYF. The CDR3 DNA reads as TGTTCCAGCAGCTTAGATCGGCAGGGCTCCTACGAGCAGTACTTC. The rearrangement links TRBV7-9 to TRBJ2-7; perhaps TRBD1 as D (5 bases). The CDR3 loop spans 15 amino acids. Germline values: CDR1 SEHNR, CDR2 FQNEAQ (reference sequence).